This T cell receptor beta chain was captured in a study of blood T cell repertoires in COVID-19. About the research overall: Nucleic acid was either cDNA or gDNA, and it came from T cells, B-cell-depleted T cells, or PBMCs.

Methods used by the authors: Reference gene primer amplification in the assay estimated nucleated cell counts. Repertoires were generated with immunoSEQ multiplex PCR, while TCRdb's copy carries only in-frame clones and drops some. Clonal size and the V and J genes are those of that table, whereas D and trimming came from the DNA. Of around 260,000 clones listed, 80% to 90% are singletons. Seattle patients were enrolled while actively infected and followed longitudinally. The clonotype originates from a woman aged 70 to 79 with COVID-19, enrolled during active disease. The sample was peripheral blood.

The CDR3 DNA follows: TGTGCCAGCAGCCGGACTAGCGGGAGGGTGAATGAGCAGTTCTTC. This translates into CASSRTSGRVNEQFF. The chain combines TRBV5-5 with TRBJ2-1; 15 bases line up with TRBD2. V was pared by 4 bases and J by 7 bases, with 3 bases of the junction left unmatched. The CDR3 covers 15 residues. From germline, CDR1 is SGHKS and CDR2 YYEKEE (reference sequence).